The text below deals with one TCR beta chain. Its antigen is unidentified. The CDR3 runs 15 residues. Per germline, CDR1 SGHVS and CDR2 FQNEAQ. V was pared by 5 bases and J by 3 bases, with 7 bases of the junction left unmatched. This entry is derived from a study of shared clonotypes between healthy human individuals. Whole-study context: Donors had three CD4 naive, three CD4 memory, two CD8 naive and one CD8 memory plate apiece.

Study outcomes and limitations: Investigators collected only blood, and repertoires in tissues likely differ. As a rule, naive subsets had a larger estimated richness than memory subsets.

Positively selected for CCR7, the CD45RO-negative cells used as naive CD8 cells excluded terminally differentiated effector memory CD45RA+ cells. As originally analysed: Filtering differed, since immunoSEQ gave only junction sequences and no quality scores. Clones were sequenced by immunoSEQ multiplex PCR, and TCRdb holds only the in-frame ones, with some missing. The V and J calls and clone size are taken from that table; D and trimming were inferred from the DNA. The profile shows hundreds of thousands of clones, just over 95% of them singletons. What was sequenced was naive CD8+ T cells sorted from blood. The chain links TRBV7-8 to TRBJ2-3; TRBD1 matches 8 bases. This receptor was identified in a man between 25 and 39 years old in good health. This chain's CDR3 is CASSPRTGWTDTQYF. The CDR3 nucleotides read TGTGCCAGCAGCCCCAGGACAGGGTGGACAGATACGCAGTATTTT.